The 27 T cell receptor beta chains listed next were all sequenced from one sample in a study of blood T cells in healthy people across ages. A second PCR of about 7 to 12 cycles used a sample-barcoded 5' primer and a J-beta primer mix. TCRdb re-called the 5' RACE reads through MiXCR, storing one row per CDR3 protein. Here the sample spans about 1.8 million distinct CDR3 sequences, less than 50% being singletons. The sequenced material came from blood. The receptors were gathered from a woman in her forties in good health.

V usage is TRBV5-6 and J usage is TRBJ2-5; 8 bases are shared with TRBD2. Germline CDR1 reads SGHDT; CDR2 reads YYEEEE. V trimming: 4 bases; J trimming: 4 bases; junction bases outside the gene matches: 9. The CDR3 covers 15 residues. For the CDR3, the DNA is TGTGCCAGCAGCCTCCGCGGGGGGCGCGTAGAGACCCAGTACTTC. This encodes CASSLRGGRVETQYF. The full variable domain, its missing parts supplied by reference TRBV5-6 and TRBJ2-5, is DAGVTQSPTHLIKTRGQQVTLRCSPKSGHDTVSWYQQALGQGPQFIFQYYEEEERQRGNFPDRFSGHQFPNYSSELNVNALLLGDSALYLCASSLRGGRVETQYFGPGTRLLVL.

This clonotype has more than one count but fewer than ten. V usage is TRBV29-1 and J usage is TRBJ2-7, with 10 bases matching TRBD2. Germline loops: CDR1 SQVTM, CDR2 ANQGSEA. The V and J ends lost 7 bases and 7 bases, in that order; junction bases with no gene match: 10. The CDR3 runs 13 residues. CDR3: CSAQAGGPLEQYF. For the CDR3, the DNA is TGCAGCGCCCAAGCGGGGGGGCCTTTAGAGCAGTACTTC.

The rearrangement uses TRBV5-1 and TRBJ2-5; perhaps TRBD2 as D (6 bases). CDR1 is SGHRS, CDR2 YFSETQ, per germline. The CDR3 covers 15 residues. V lost 4 bases and J lost 1, with 14 bases in between. The DNA of the CDR3 is TGCGCCAGCAGCACCCCCGGGGGAATCCAAGAGACCCAGTACTTC. It is translated as CASSTPGGIQETQYF.

In this sample, this clonotype turned up a few times. This sequence joins TRBV7-9 and TRBJ2-7, with D unclear. The CDR3 is made up of 12 amino acids. Germline V gene sequence: CDR1 SEHNR, CDR2 FQNEAQ (reference sequence). Trimming cost V 7 bases and J 7 bases, with 14 bases left between them. DNA for the CDR3: TGTGCCAGCACTAGAGGCGTTTTTGAGCAGTACTTC. It codes for CASTRGVFEQYF.

This clonotype showed up just a few times. This rearrangement joins TRBV20-1 to TRBJ2-3, with TRBD1 matching over 10 bases. The J segment lost 4 bases and the V segment lost 5 bases, leaving 3 bases of the junction unmatched. The length of the CDR3 is 13 residues. The germline CDR1 and CDR2 sequences are DFQATT and SNEGSKA (reference sequence). The CDR3 loop reads CSARTGGPDTQYF. CDR3 bases: TGCAGTGCTCGGACAGGGGGACCAGATACGCAGTATTTT.

The J gene is TRBJ2-1, the V gene TRBV10-1; 8 bases fit TRBD1. Germline assignment: CDR1 WNHNN and CDR2 SYGVQD (reference sequence). The CDR3 contains 12 residues. The junction had 6 bases not matched to a gene; V was cut back by 2 bases and J by 15 bases. This CDR3 reads CASSERGTGVFF. In DNA, the CDR3 is TGCGCCAGCAGTGAGCGGGGGACAGGTGTGTTCTTC.

The chain uses TRBV9 and TRBJ2-5; 14 nucleotides line up with TRBD2. The DNA matches TRBJ2-7 better at its end, which makes the J call doubtful. Germline lookup yields CDR1 SGDLS and CDR2 YYNGEE. The CDR3 totals 15 residues. DNA for the CDR3: TGTGCCAGCAGCGCCGGGACTAGCGGGGGTGCCGAGCAGTACTTC. Translation: CASSAGTSGGAEQYF.

The CDR3 spells CASSPQGLNSYEQYF. Here the CDR3 DNA reads TGTGCCAGCAGCCCACAGGGACTGAACTCCTACGAGCAGTACTTC. The chain uses TRBV7-2 and TRBJ2-7; possibly TRBD1 or TRBD2 for D (6 bases each). The CDR3 is 15 amino acids. Trimming took 5 bases from V and 0 from J, leaving 14 bases between them. Germline-derived CDR1 and CDR2 are SGHTA and FQGNSA.

CDR3 in amino acids: CASSGPVGLSYEQYF. CDR3 nucleotides: TGTGCCAGCAGTGGGCCTGTGGGTCTGAGCTACGAGCAGTACTTC. The chain links TRBV27 to TRBJ2-7, with D uncertain. Germline-derived CDR1 and CDR2 are MNHEY and SMNVEV (reference sequence). Trimming took 5 bases from V and 3 from J, leaving 17 bases between them. This CDR3 has 15 amino acids.

This sequence joins TRBV11-2 and TRBJ2-7, with D perhaps TRBD2 (5 bases). Trimming left V 7 bases short and J 10 bases short, with 14 bases between. The CDR3 length is 11 residues. CDR1 SGHAT and CDR2 FQNNGV come from the germline V gene. The CDR3 spells CASTDVGAQYF. The CDR3 bases are TGTGCCAGCACCGATGTGGGAGCTCAGTACTTC.

This clonotype has more than one count but fewer than ten. The chain links TRBV20-1 to TRBJ2-7; D uncertain. CDR1 and CDR2 from the germline V gene are DFQATT and SNEGSKA (reference sequence). V was trimmed by 3 bases and J by 0 bases, leaving 12 bases between them. The CDR3 contains 14 residues. The CDR3 DNA follows: TGCAGTGCTAGTTCCCGGCGGAGCTCCTACGAGCAGTACTTC. Translation: CSASSRRSSYEQYF.

This chain connects TRBV6-6 to TRBJ2-5; perhaps TRBD1 as D (6 bases). CDR1 is MNHNY, CDR2 SVGAGI, per germline (reference sequence). This CDR3 contains 16 residues. The ends were cut back, 7 bases at V and 4 bases at J, with 22 bases in the middle. The CDR3 nucleotides are TGTGCCAGCAAACCCCAGACAGGACCCGTCCTAGAGACCCAGTACTTC. Translating it yields CASKPQTGPVLETQYF.

The chain recombines TRBV7-2 with TRBJ1-2; D is perhaps TRBD1 (6 bases). Trimming cost V 2 bases and J 8 bases, with 15 bases left between them. Germline V CDR1 and CDR2: SGHTA, FQGNSA. CDR3 length: 14 amino acids. CDR3 protein: CASSLPGALGGYTF. DNA of the CDR3: TGTGCCAGCAGCTTACCGGGGGCGCTAGGCGGCTACACCTTC.

The rearrangement links TRBV7-8 to TRBJ2-7; TRBD2 aligns across 14 bases. Germline lookup yields CDR1 SGHVS and CDR2 FQNEAQ. The CDR3 loop spans 19 amino acids. With 1 base clipped from V and 2 bases from J, the junction kept 10 bases outside the gene matches. This chain's CDR3 is CASSLVPTSGGDLPYEQYF. The CDR3 nucleotides read TGTGCCAGCAGCTTAGTTCCGACTAGCGGGGGGGATCTTCCCTACGAGCAGTACTTC.

This clonotype occurred a few times. The chain joins TRBV7-2 to TRBJ1-2, with D possibly TRBD1 on 6 matching bases. The CDR3 is made up of 16 amino acids. CDR1 and CDR2 from the germline V gene are SGHTA and FQGNSA. Trimming removed 1 base at V and 5 bases at J, with 17 bases between. CDR3 amino acids: CASSLVPGASSYGYTF. The CDR3 DNA reads as TGTGCCAGCAGCTTAGTCCCGGGGGCCTCGAGTTATGGCTACACCTTC.

This clonotype was recorded a few times. This chain uses TRBV5-5 with TRBJ2-1; weak D call: TRBD1 (5 bases). The CDR3 spans 14 residues. CDR1 SGHKS and CDR2 YYEKEE come from the germline V gene (reference sequence). The V gene lost 4 bases and the J gene lost 7 bases, with 15 bases spanning the gap. This chain's CDR3 is CASSLWGQLNEQFF. Written as DNA, the CDR3 is TGTGCCAGCAGCCTGTGGGGCCAGTTGAATGAGCAGTTCTTC.

This clonotype was counted only a few times. The V gene is TRBV5-1, the J gene TRBJ2-5, with unresolved D. CDR1 SGHRS and CDR2 YFSETQ come from the germline V gene. This CDR3 comprises 14 residues. V was clipped by 0 bases and J by 6 bases, with 12 bases between them. DNA of the CDR3: TGCGCCAGCAGCTTGGAGGCCGGTAAGAAGACCCAGTACTTC. Protein: CASSLEAGKKTQYF. The full variable domain, its missing parts supplied by reference TRBV5-1 and TRBJ2-5, is KAGVTQTPRYLIKTRGQQVTLSCSPISGHRSVSWYQQTPGQGLQFLFEYFSETQRNKGNFPGRFSGRQFSNSRSEMNVSTLELGDSALYLCASSLEAGKKTQYFGPGTRLLVL.

This clonotype has more than one count but fewer than ten. The rearrangement links TRBV6-5 to TRBJ2-4, with TRBD1 as a possible D gene (5 bases). The end of the DNA is better explained by TRBJ2-7, so the J call may be wrong. Germline V lookup: CDR1 MNHEY, CDR2 SVGAGI. CDR3 length: 14 residues. CDR3 sequence reads: CASSYSQGTYEQYF. As DNA, the CDR3 is TGTGCCAGCAGTTACTCCCAGGGAACCTACGAGCAGTACTTC.

This clonotype occurred once. Given a much more abundant clone one base away, this may be a read error. V is TRBV3-1 and J is TRBJ2-3; D gene ambiguous. The CDR3 contains 11 residues. Germline CDR1 reads LGHDT; CDR2 reads YNNKEL (reference sequence). CDR3 region: CANSQVDTQYF. The DNA for the CDR3 is TGTGCCAACAGCCAAGTGGATACGCAGTATTTT.

The chain joins TRBV5-6 to TRBJ2-5; D possibly corresponds to TRBD2 (6 bases). The CDR3 totals 17 residues. Trimming shortened V by 1 base and J by 5 bases, and 21 bases separated the two germline ends. In germline, CDR1 is SGHDT, CDR2 YYEEEE. The CDR3 here is CASSLPSRRWGEETQYF. The CDR3 bases are TGTGCCAGCAGCTTGCCGTCTCGGCGGTGGGGGGAGGAGACCCAGTACTTC.

This chain connects TRBV4-1 to TRBJ2-5; no clear D. The V gene's germline CDR1 is MGHRA and CDR2 YSYEKL. CDR3 size: 15 residues. V lost 0 bases and J 1 base, leaving 9 bases between the germline ends. CDR3 in DNA: TGCGCCAGCAGCCAAGATTTTTTGGTCCAAGAGACCCAGTACTTC. It yields the protein CASSQDFLVQETQYF.

The chain joins TRBV10-1 to TRBJ2-1, with unresolved D. V was pared by 0 bases and J by 9 bases, with 9 bases between. The length of the CDR3 is 13 residues. CDR1 WNHNN and CDR2 SYGVQD come from the germline V gene (reference sequence). The CDR3, as DNA: TGCGCCAGCAGTGAGTCGGTAATCAGTGAGCAGTTCTTC. Translation gives CASSESVISEQFF.

The chain carries TRBV11-1 and TRBJ1-2; 9 bases map to TRBD1. The CDR3 runs 14 residues. Germline CDR1 is SGHAT and CDR2 is FQDESV (reference sequence). The J segment lost 4 bases and the V segment lost 6 bases, leaving 6 bases of the junction unmatched. This chain's CDR3 is CASRQTGGGYGYTF. CDR3 in DNA: TGTGCCAGCAGGCAAACAGGGGGCGGCTATGGCTACACCTTC. Filled out from reference TRBV11-1 and TRBJ1-2, the complete variable domain reads EAEVAQSPRYKITEKSQAVAFWCDPISGHATLYWYRQILGQGPELLVQFQDESVVDDSQLPKDRFSAERLKGVDSTLKIQPAELGDSAMYLCASRQTGGGYGYTFGSGTRLTVV.

J is TRBJ2-3 and V is TRBV29-1; D unresolved. The CDR3 sequence is 14 residues long. Germline V gene data show CDR1 as SQVTM and CDR2 as ANQGSEA. V was pared by 2 bases and J by 3 bases, with 12 bases between. Here the CDR3 reads CSVESGVATDTQYF. CDR3 DNA sequence: TGCAGCGTTGAATCCGGTGTGGCGACAGATACGCAGTATTTT.

This clonotype showed up just a few times. This chain connects TRBV5-1 to TRBJ1-6; D is uncertain. Looked up from germline, CDR1 is SGHRS and CDR2 is YFSETQ. There are 14 residues in the CDR3. The V gene lost 8 bases and the J gene lost 7 bases, with 16 bases spanning the gap. The CDR3 DNA is TGCGCCAGTCAGGAAGGATTCCCGAATTCACCCCTCCACTTT. Protein sequence: CASQEGFPNSPLHF.

As concerns this clonotype: A read error may be the cause here, since a much bigger clone is one base away. The gene calls are TRBV9 and TRBJ1-2; perhaps TRBD1 as D (5 bases). The CDR3 has 12 residues. Between the trimmed V and J ends, which lost 0 bases and 7 bases, there was a span of 7 bases. Germline CDR1 is SGDLS and CDR2 is YYNGEE. The CDR3 loop reads CASSVDGGGYTF. The DNA of the CDR3 is TGTGCCAGCAGCGTAGACGGGGGTGGCTACACCTTC. Full variable domain (rest looked up from reference TRBV9 and TRBJ1-2): DSGVTQTPKHLITATGQRVTLRCSPRSGDLSVYWYQQSLDQGLQFLIQYYNGEERAKGNILERFSAQQFPDLHSELNLSSLELGDSALYFCASSVDGGGYTFGSGTRLTVV.

The rearrangement uses TRBV20-1 and TRBJ1-2; 10 nucleotides align to TRBD1. The CDR3 contains 15 residues. Germline assignment: CDR1 DFQATT and CDR2 SNEGSKA (reference sequence). The V gene end was trimmed by 4 bases and the J gene end by 4 bases; junction bases not matched to a gene: 9. The CDR3 sequence is CSANAGQGGIYGYTF. The CDR3 DNA sequence: TGCAGTGCTAACGCTGGACAGGGGGGTATCTATGGCTACACCTTC.